The 18 T cell receptor beta chains below all came from one sample that was sequenced in a study of shared clonotypes between healthy human individuals (TCRdb year 2020). Libraries came from the immunoSEQ multiplex PCR assay. As stored in TCRdb, this immuneACCESS dataset retains in-frame rearrangements with V and J assigned. A fraction of the clones does not appear; measured against another copy, unresolved V genes explain less than half of the discrepancy, and the remainder lacks a known reason. The sample data list roughly 2.5 million clones, and around nine tenths of these were observed just once. The top ten constitute 0.14% of the sample. The sequenced sample consisted of naive CD4+ T cells sorted from blood. The cell subset or site label on this specimen signifies: CD45RA+ positively selected. The receptors originated from a man younger than 35 in good health.

In this sample, this clone turned up once. The chain employs TRBV4-1 and TRBJ1-1; a possible D gene is TRBD1 (6 bases). CDR1 MGHRA and CDR2 YSYEKL come from the germline V gene. This CDR3 has 18 residues. Trimming took 1 base from V and 3 from J, leaving 21 bases between them. DNA of the CDR3: TGCGCCAGCAGCCAAGTGGCAGGGGCGCTTCCCAGATACACTGAAGCTTTCTTT. Its protein product is CASSQVAGALPRYTEAFF.

This chain links TRBV25-1 with TRBJ2-7; weak D call: TRBD2 (6 bases). The germline V gene encodes CDR1 MGHDK and CDR2 SYGVNS. Trimming removed 3 bases from V and 0 bases from J, with 12 bases in between. The CDR3 length is 15 residues. Here the CDR3 reads CASSEGGNPSYEQYF. In nucleotides, the CDR3 is TGTGCCAGCAGTGAGGGGGGAAATCCCTCCTACGAGCAGTACTTC.

V and J are TRBV19 and TRBJ2-5; TRBD1 matches at 8 bases. The V and J ends lost 5 bases and 5 bases, in that order; junction bases with no gene match: 7. CDR1 is LNHDA and CDR2 is SQIVND in the germline V gene (reference sequence). There are 14 residues in the CDR3. CDR3 amino acids: CASSSQGAGETQYF. CDR3 coding DNA: TGTGCCAGTAGTTCCCAGGGGGCTGGTGAGACCCAGTACTTC. Full variable domain (missing parts from reference TRBV19 and TRBJ2-5): DGGITQSPKYLFRKEGQNVTLSCEQNLNHDAMYWYRQDPGQGLRLIYYSQIVNDFQKGDIAEGYSVSREKKESFPLTVTSAQKNPTAFYLCASSSQGAGETQYFGPGTRLLVL.

The chain has TRBV7-2 and TRBJ1-1; D is undetermined. Trimming cost V 1 base and J 1 base, with 13 bases left between them. Per the germline V gene, CDR1 is SGHTA and CDR2 is FQGNSA. The CDR3 contains 16 residues. This CDR3 is CASSLDSSVGNTEAFF. For the CDR3, the DNA is TGTGCCAGCAGCTTAGACTCCTCGGTAGGGAACACTGAAGCTTTCTTT.

The J gene is TRBJ2-1, the V gene TRBV18; no firm D call. Germline V gene data show CDR1 as KGHSH and CDR2 as LQKENI. The CDR3 has 12 amino acids. Trimming removed 5 bases from V and 4 bases from J, with 6 bases in between. The DNA of the CDR3 is TGTGCCAGCTCATTCGGATACAATGAGCAGTTCTTC. This gives the protein CASSFGYNEQFF.

The gene calls are TRBV11-3 and TRBJ2-2; D gene uncertain. The germline V and J ends were trimmed by 3 bases and 1 base, with 6 bases remaining between them. This CDR3 has 14 amino acids. Germline values: CDR1 SGHNT, CDR2 YENEEA. The CDR3: CASSLWGNTGELFF. The CDR3 region has the DNA TGTGCCAGCAGCTTGTGGGGGAACACCGGGGAGCTGTTTTTT. Supplemented by reference TRBV11-3 and TRBJ2-2, the full variable domain reads EAGVVQSPRYKIIEKKQPVAFWCNPISGHNTLYWYLQNLGQGPELLIRYENEEAVDDSQLPKDRFSAERLKGVDSTLKIQPAELGDSAVYLCASSLWGNTGELFFGEGSRLTVL.

The genes are TRBV6-5 and TRBJ2-7, with D maybe TRBD2 (6 bases). Trimming removed 0 bases at V and 2 bases at J, with 11 bases between. CDR1 and CDR2 (germline): MNHEY, SVGAGI. The CDR3 sequence is 15 residues long. CDR3: CASSYSTGVTYEQYF. The DNA of the CDR3 is TGTGCCAGCAGTTACTCAACGGGGGTAACCTACGAGCAGTACTTC.

Turning to this clone: Other nucleotide sequences in the sample specify the same CDR3. V is TRBV7-2 and J is TRBJ2-5; D uncertain. From germline, CDR1 is SGHTA and CDR2 FQGNSA. V was cut by 5 bases and J by 2 bases, with 9 bases left in between. This CDR3 has 13 residues. The DNA of the CDR3 is TGTGCCAGCAGCCTCCGAGTTCAAGAGACCCAGTACTTC. Its translation is CASSLRVQETQYF.

This chain joins TRBV6-5 and TRBJ1-4, with TRBD1 matching over 7 bases. This CDR3 has 16 amino acids. Germline V gene data show CDR1 as MNHEY and CDR2 as SVGAGI. V gave up 4 bases and J gave up 1 base; unmatched junction bases: 6. The CDR3 DNA follows: TGTGCCAGCAGTTCCCGGGACAGAGGAACTAATGAAAAACTGTTTTTT. It translates to CASSSRDRGTNEKLFF.

This clone was detected once. V gene TRBV5-5 combines with J gene TRBJ2-1; TRBD2 agrees at 7 bases. V gave up 2 bases and J gave up 1 base; unmatched junction bases: 3. CDR1 is SGHKS and CDR2 is YYEKEE in the germline V gene (reference sequence). CDR3 size: 15 residues. The CDR3 reads CASSFREESYNEQFF. The CDR3 DNA reads TGTGCCAGCAGCTTCCGGGAGGAGTCCTACAATGAGCAGTTCTTC.

To note about this clone: One end of the junction does not line up with germline, which may come from a read error. This sequence joins TRBV7-7 and TRBJ2-5; D assignment may be TRBD1 or TRBD2 (5 bases each). Germline V gene lookup returns CDR1 SSHAT and CDR2 FNYEAQ (reference sequence). The CDR3 loop spans 13 amino acids. CDR3 in amino acids: CASSQKRGETQYF. DNA of the CDR3: TGTGCTAGCAGCCAAAAGAGGGGAGAGACCCAGTACTTC.

This sequence joins TRBV13 and TRBJ1-6, with D uncertain. Trimming removed 7 bases at V and 4 bases at J, with 14 bases between. CDR1 and CDR2 from the germline V gene are PRHDT and FYEKMQ (reference sequence). The CDR3 runs 15 residues. The CDR3 reads CASTSGQIYNSPLHF. Written as DNA, the CDR3 is TGTGCCAGCACCTCGGGCCAGATATATAATTCACCCCTCCACTTT.

As to this clone: Other nucleotide sequences from this sample produce the same CDR3. The chain recombines TRBV2 with TRBJ2-2; no reliable D call. In germline, CDR1 is SNHLY, CDR2 FYNNEI. The CDR3 covers 13 residues. V gave up 4 bases and J gave up 2 bases, with 5 bases separating them. CDR3: CASSGGNTGELFF. Here the CDR3 DNA reads TGTGCCAGCAGTGGAGGAAACACCGGGGAGCTGTTTTTT.

This chain connects TRBV18 to TRBJ2-2; D is unclear. This CDR3 is built from 14 residues. From germline, CDR1 is KGHSH and CDR2 LQKENI. Deletions cut 1 base from V and 8 bases from J, with 11 bases between. The CDR3 bases are TGTGCCAGCTCACCACAGGGCGCCAGGGGGGAGCTGTTTTTT. It specifies CASSPQGARGELFF. Looking up the rest from reference TRBV18 and TRBJ2-2 gives the full variable domain: NAGVMQNPRHLVRRRGQEARLRCSPMKGHSHVYWYRQLPEEGLKFMVYLQKENIIDESGMPKERFSAEFPKEGPSILRIQQVVRGDSAAYFCASSPQGARGELFFGEGSRLTVL.

A word on this clone: This specimen includes other DNA sequences encoding the same CDR3. The chain combines TRBV7-2 with TRBJ1-6, with 9 bases that match TRBD1. CDR3 length equals 17 residues. The junction had 4 bases not matched to a gene; V was cut back by 4 bases and J by 0 bases. The germline CDR1 and CDR2 sequences are SGHTA and FQGNSA. The CDR3 nucleotides are TGTGCCAGCAGCTCCGGACAGGGGAGCTCCTATAATTCACCCCTCCACTTT. Its translation is CASSSGQGSSYNSPLHF.

The chain is built from TRBV7-2 and TRBJ2-7, with a tentative D call TRBD2 (5 bases). V lost 3 bases to trimming and J lost 4 bases, with 7 bases between them. This CDR3 comprises 12 residues. The germline V gene has CDR1 SGHTA and CDR2 FQGNSA. The CDR3 region is CASSFPGYEQYF. CDR3 in DNA: TGTGCCAGCAGCTTCCCGGGATACGAGCAGTACTTC.

This clone has a single count. This chain joins TRBV5-1 and TRBJ2-7; TRBD2 aligns across 9 bases. This CDR3 is 15 amino acids long. In germline, CDR1 is SGHRS, CDR2 YFSETQ. V lost 0 bases and J lost 3; bases outside the gene matches: 4. CDR3 residues: CASSLGSSGNYEQYF. DNA for the CDR3: TGCGCCAGCAGCTTGGGGTCTAGCGGGAACTACGAGCAGTACTTC.

The V call is TRBV30, the J call TRBJ1-3, with 7 nucleotides matching TRBD1. Trimming removed 8 bases from V and 4 bases from J; junction bases left unmatched: 8. This CDR3 has 13 residues. Germline V gene data show CDR1 as GTSNPN and CDR2 as SVGIG (reference sequence). The CDR3 nucleotides read TGTGCCGAGGGGGCAACAGGAGGAAACACCATATATTTT. This sequence encodes CAEGATGGNTIYF.